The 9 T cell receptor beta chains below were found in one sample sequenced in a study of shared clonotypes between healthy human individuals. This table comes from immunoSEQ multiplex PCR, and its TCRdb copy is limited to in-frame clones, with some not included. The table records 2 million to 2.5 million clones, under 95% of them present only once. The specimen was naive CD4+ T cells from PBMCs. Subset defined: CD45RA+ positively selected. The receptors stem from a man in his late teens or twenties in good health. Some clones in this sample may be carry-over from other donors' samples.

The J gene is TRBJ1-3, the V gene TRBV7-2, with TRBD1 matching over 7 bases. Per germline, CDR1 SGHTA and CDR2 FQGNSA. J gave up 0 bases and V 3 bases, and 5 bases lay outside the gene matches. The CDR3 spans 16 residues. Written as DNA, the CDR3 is TGTGCCAGCAGCTTTCTCCGGGACAGCTCTGGAAACACCATATATTTT. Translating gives CASSFLRDSSGNTIYF. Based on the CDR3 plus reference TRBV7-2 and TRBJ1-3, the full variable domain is GAGVSQSPSNKVTEKGKDVELRCDPISGHTALYWYRQSLGQGLEFLIYFQGNSAPDKSGLPSDRFSAERTGGSVSTLTIQRTQQEDSAVYLCASSFLRDSSGNTIYFGEGSWLTVV.

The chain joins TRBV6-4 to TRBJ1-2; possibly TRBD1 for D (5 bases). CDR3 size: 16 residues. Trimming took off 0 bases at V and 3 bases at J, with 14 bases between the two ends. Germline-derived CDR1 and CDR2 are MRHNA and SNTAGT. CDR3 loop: CASSDSLGLRDYGYTF. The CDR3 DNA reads TGTGCCAGCAGTGACTCGCTGGGACTGAGGGACTATGGCTACACCTTC.

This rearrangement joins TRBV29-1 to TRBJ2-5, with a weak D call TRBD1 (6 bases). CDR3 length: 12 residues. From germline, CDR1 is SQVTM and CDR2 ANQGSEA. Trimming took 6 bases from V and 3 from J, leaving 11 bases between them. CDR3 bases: TGCAGCGTCTGGACAGAAGAAGAGACCCAGTACTTC. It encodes CSVWTEEETQYF.

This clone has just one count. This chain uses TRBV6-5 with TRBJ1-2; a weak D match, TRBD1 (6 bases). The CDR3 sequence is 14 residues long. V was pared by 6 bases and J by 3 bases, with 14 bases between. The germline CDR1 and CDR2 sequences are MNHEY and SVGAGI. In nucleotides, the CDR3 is TGTGCCAGCAGCCTGGGGGCTAATGACTATGGCTACACCTTC. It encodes CASSLGANDYGYTF.

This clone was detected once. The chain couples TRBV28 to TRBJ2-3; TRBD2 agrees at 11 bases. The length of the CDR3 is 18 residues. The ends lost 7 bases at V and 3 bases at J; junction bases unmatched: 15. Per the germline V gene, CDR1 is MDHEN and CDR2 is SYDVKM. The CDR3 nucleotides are TGTGCCAGCACCCACATTCTCCCACTAGCGGGAGAGACAGATACGCAGTATTTT. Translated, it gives CASTHILPLAGETDTQYF.

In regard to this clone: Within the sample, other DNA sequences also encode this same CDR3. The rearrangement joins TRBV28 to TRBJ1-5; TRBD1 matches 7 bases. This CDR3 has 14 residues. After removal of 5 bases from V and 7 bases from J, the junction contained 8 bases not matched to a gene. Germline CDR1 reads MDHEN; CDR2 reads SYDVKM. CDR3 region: CASSLRQGGQPQHF. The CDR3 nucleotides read TGTGCCAGCAGTCTCCGACAGGGTGGGCAGCCCCAGCATTTT.

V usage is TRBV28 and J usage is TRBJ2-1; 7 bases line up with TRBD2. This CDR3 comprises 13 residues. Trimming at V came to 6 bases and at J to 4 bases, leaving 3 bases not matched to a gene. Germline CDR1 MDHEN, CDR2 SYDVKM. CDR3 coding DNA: TGTGCCAGCAGAACTAGCGCTTACAATGAGCAGTTCTTC. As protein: CASRTSAYNEQFF.

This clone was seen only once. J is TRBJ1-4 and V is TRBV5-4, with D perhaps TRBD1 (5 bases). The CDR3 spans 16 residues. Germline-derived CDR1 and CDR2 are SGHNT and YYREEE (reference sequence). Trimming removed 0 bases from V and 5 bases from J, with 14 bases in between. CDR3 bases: TGTGCCAGCAGCTTGGGGGGAGCCCGGGGCAATGAAAAACTGTTTTTT. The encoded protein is CASSLGGARGNEKLFF.

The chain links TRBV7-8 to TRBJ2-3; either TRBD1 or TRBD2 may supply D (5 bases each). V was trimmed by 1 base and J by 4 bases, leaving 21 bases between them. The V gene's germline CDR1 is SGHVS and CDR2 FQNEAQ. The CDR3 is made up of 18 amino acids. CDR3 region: CASSLVGALVKGADTQYF. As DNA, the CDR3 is TGTGCCAGCAGCTTAGTCGGGGCACTGGTAAAAGGGGCAGATACGCAGTATTTT.